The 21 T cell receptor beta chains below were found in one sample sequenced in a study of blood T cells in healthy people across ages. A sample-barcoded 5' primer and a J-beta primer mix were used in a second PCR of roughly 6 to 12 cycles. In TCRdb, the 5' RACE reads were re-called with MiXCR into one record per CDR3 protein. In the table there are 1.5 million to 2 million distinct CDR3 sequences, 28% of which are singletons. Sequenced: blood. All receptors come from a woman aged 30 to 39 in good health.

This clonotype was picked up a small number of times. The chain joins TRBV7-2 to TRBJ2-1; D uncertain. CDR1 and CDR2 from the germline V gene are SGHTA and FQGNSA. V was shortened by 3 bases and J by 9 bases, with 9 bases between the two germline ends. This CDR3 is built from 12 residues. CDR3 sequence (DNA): TGTGCCAGCAGCTTTTCCGGGCCTGAGCAGTTCTTC. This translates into CASSFSGPEQFF.

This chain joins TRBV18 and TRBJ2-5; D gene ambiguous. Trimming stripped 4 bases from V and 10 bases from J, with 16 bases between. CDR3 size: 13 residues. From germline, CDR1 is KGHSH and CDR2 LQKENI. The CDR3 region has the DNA TGTGCCAGCTCACTGGACCTCTCCCAGAGCCAGTACTTC. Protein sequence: CASSLDLSQSQYF.

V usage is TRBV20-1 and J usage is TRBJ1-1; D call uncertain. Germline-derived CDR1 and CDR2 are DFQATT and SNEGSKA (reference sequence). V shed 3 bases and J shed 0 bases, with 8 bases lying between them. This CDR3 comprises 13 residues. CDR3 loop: CSARGGLNTEAFF. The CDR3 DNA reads TGCAGTGCTAGGGGCGGTCTGAACACTGAAGCTTTCTTT.

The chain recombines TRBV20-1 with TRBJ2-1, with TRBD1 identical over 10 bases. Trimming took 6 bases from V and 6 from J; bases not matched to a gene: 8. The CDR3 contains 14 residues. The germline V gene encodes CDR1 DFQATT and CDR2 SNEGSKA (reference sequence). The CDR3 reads CSASGTGDCNEQFF. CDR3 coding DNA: TGCAGTGCGTCCGGGACAGGGGATTGCAATGAGCAGTTCTTC.

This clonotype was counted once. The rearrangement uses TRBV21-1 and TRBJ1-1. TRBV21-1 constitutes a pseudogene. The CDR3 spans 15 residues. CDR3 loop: CASSKGQEVSTEAFF. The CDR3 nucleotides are TGTGCCAGCAGCAAAGGGCAGGAAGTTTCCACTGAAGCTTTCTTT.

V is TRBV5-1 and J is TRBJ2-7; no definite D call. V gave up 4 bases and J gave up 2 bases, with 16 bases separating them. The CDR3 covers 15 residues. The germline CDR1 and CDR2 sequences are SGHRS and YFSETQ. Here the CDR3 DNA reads TGCGCCAGCAGCAGTGCTAGAGAACGCCCCTACGAGCAGTACTTC. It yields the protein CASSSARERPYEQYF. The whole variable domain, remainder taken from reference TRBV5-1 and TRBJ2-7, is KAGVTQTPRYLIKTRGQQVTLSCSPISGHRSVSWYQQTPGQGLQFLFEYFSETQRNKGNFPGRFSGRQFSNSRSEMNVSTLELGDSALYLCASSSARERPYEQYFGPGTRLTVT.

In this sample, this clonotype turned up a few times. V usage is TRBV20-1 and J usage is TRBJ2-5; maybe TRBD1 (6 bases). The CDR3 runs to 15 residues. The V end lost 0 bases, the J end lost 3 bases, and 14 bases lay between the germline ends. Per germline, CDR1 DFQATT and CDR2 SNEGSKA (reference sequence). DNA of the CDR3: TGCAGTGCTAGAGACCCCCTCCGGACAGAAGAGACCCAGTACTTC. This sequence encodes CSARDPLRTEETQYF.

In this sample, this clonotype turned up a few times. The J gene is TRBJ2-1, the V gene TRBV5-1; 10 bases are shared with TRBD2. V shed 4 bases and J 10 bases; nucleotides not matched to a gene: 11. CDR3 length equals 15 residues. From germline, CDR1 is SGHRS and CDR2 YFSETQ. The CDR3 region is CASSPASGGIMEQFF. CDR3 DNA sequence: TGCGCCAGCAGCCCGGCTAGCGGGGGCATAATGGAGCAGTTCTTC.

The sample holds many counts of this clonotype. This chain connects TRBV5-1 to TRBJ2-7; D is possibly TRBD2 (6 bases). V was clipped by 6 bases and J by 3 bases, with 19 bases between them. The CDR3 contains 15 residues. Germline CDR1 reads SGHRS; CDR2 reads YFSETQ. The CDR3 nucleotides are TGCGCCAGCATCGTAAACCCTTGGGAGGACTACGAGCAGTACTTC. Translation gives CASIVNPWEDYEQYF.

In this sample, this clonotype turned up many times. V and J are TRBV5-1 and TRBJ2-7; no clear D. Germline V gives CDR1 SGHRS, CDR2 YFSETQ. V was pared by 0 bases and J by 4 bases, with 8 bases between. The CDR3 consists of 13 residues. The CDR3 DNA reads TGCGCCAGCAGCTTGGTAGGGCTGTACGAGCAGTACTTC. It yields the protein CASSLVGLYEQYF.

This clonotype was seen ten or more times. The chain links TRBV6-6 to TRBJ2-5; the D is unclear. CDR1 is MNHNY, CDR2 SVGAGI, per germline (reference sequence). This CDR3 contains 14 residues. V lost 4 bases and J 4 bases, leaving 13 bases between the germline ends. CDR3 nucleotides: TGTGCCAGCAGTTTGTCTTCGACACCAGAGACCCAGTACTTC. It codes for CASSLSSTPETQYF.

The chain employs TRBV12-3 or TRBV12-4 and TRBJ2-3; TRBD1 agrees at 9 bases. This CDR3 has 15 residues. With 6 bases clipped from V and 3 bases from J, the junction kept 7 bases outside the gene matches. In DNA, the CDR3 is TGTGCCAGCAGACTGGTCGGGACAGGGACAGATACGCAGTATTTT. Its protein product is CASRLVGTGTDTQYF.

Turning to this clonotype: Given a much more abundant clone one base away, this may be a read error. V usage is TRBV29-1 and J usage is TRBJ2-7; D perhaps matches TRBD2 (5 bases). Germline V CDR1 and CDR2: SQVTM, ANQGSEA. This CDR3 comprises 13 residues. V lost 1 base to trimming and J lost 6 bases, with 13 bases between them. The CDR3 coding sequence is TGCAGCGTTGAAGCCCGGGAAGAGGGCGAGCAGTACTTC. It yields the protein CSVEAREEGEQYF.

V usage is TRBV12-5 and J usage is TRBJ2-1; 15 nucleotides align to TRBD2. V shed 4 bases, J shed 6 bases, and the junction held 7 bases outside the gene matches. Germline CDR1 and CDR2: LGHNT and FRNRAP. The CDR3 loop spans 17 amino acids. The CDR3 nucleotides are TGTGCTAGTGGTTCGACCGGACTAGCGGGAGGGGGCAATGAGCAGTTCTTC. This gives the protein CASGSTGLAGGGNEQFF. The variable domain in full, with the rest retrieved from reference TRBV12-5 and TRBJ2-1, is DARVTQTPRHKVTEMGQEVTMRCQPILGHNTVFWYRQTMMQGLELLAYFRNRAPLDDSGMPKDRFSAEMPDATLATLKIQPSEPRDSAVYFCASGSTGLAGGGNEQFFGPGTRLTVL.

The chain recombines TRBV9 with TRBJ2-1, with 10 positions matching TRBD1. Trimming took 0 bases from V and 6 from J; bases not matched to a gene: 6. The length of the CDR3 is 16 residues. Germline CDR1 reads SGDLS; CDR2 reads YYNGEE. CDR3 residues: CASSVGIGTGANEQFF. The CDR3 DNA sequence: TGTGCCAGCAGCGTAGGAATCGGGACAGGGGCCAATGAGCAGTTCTTC.

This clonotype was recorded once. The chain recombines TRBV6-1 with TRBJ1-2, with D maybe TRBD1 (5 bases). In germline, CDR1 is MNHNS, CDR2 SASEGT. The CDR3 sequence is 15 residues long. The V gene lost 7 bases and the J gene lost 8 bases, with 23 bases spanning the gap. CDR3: CASTKLGLGDFGYTF. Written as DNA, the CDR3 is TGTGCCAGCACCAAACTGGGACTGGGTGATTTCGGCTACACCTTC.

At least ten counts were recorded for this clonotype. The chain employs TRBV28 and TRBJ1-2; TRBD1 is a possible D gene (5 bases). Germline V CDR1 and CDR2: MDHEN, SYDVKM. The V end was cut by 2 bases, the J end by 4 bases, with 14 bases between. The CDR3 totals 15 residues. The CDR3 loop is CASSLAAGNSYGYTF. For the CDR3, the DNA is TGTGCCAGCAGTTTAGCGGCAGGGAACAGCTATGGCTACACCTTC.

CDR3 DNA: TGCAGCGTGAGCAGGACATGGGGAACTGAAGCTTTCTTT. Amino acid sequence: CSVSRTWGTEAFF. V gene TRBV29-1 combines with J gene TRBJ1-1; D possibly corresponds to TRBD1 (5 bases). The V gene's germline CDR1 is SQVTM and CDR2 ANQGSEA. V lost 6 bases, J lost 5 bases, and 16 bases lay in between. CDR3 size: 13 residues.

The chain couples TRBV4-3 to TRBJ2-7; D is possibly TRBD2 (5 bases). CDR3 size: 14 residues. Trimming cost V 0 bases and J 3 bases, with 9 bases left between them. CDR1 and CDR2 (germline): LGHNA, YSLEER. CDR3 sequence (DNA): TGCGCCAGCAGCCAAGACGGAGCGGTCTACGAGCAGTACTTC. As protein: CASSQDGAVYEQYF.

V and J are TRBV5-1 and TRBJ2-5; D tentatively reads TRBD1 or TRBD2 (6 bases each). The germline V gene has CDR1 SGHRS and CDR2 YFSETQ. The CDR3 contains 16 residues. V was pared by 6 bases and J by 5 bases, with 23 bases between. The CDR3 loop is CASTPGVEGGEETQYF. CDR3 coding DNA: TGCGCCAGCACCCCGGGTGTTGAGGGGGGCGAGGAGACCCAGTACTTC.

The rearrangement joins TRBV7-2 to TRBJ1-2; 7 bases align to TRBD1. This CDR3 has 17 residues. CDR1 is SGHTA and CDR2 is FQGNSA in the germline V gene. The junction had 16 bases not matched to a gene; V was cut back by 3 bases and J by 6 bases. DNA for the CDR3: TGTGCCAGCAGCTTCGGGAGCCACAGGGGCGGGGAGAATGGCTACACCTTC. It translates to CASSFGSHRGGENGYTF. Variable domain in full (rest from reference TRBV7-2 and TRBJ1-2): GAGVSQSPSNKVTEKGKDVELRCDPISGHTALYWYRQSLGQGLEFLIYFQGNSAPDKSGLPSDRFSAERTGGSVSTLTIQRTQQEDSAVYLCASSFGSHRGGENGYTFGSGTRLTVV.